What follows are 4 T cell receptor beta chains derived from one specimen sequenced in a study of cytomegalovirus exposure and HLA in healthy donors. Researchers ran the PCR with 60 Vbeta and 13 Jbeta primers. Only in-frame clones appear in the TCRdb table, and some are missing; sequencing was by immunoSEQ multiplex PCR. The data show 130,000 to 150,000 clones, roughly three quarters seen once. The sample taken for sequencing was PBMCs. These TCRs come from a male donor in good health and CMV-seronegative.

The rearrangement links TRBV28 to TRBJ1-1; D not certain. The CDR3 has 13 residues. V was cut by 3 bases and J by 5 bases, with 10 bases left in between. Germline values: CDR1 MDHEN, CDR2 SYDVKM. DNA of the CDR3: TGTGCCAGCAGTTTGAGTGAGGGAACTGAAGCTTTCTTT. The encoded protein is CASSLSEGTEAFF.

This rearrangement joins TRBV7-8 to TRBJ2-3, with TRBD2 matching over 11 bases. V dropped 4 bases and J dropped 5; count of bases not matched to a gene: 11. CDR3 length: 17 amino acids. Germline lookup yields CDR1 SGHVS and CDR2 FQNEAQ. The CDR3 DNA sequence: TGTGCCAGCAGCTGGGAATTAGCGGGGGGGCCCCGAGATACGCAGTATTTT. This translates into CASSWELAGGPRDTQYF.

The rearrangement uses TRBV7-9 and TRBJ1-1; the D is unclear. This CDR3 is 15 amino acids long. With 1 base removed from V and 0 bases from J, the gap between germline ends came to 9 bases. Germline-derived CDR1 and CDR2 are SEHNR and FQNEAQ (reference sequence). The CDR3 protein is CASSLVASLNTEAFF. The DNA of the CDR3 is TGTGCCAGCAGCTTAGTGGCCTCTCTGAACACTGAAGCTTTCTTT.

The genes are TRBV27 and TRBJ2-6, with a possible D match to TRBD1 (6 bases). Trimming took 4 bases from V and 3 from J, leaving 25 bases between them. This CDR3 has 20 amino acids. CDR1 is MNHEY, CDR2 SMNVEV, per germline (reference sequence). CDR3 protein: CASSSTSPPRGMGGANVLTF. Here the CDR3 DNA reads TGTGCCAGCAGTTCCACTTCTCCCCCTAGGGGGATGGGTGGGGCCAACGTCCTGACTTTC.